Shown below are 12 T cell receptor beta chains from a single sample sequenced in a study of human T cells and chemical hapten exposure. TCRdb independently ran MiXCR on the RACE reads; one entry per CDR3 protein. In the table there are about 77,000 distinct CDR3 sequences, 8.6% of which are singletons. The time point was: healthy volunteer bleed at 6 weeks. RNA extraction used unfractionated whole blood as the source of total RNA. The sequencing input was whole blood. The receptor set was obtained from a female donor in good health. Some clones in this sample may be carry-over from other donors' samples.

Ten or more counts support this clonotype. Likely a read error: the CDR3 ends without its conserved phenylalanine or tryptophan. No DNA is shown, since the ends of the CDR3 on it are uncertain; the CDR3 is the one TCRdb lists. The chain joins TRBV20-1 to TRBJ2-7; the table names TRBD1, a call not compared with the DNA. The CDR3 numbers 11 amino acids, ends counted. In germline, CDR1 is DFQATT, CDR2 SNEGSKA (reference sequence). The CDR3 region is CSARETDRFLL.

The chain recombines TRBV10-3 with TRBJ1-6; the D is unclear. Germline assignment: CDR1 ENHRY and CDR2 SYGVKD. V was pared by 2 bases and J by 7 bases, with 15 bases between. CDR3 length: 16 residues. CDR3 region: CAISEGQPTLNSPLHF. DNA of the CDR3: TGTGCCATCAGTGAGGGGCAGCCTACTTTGAATTCACCCCTCCACTTT.

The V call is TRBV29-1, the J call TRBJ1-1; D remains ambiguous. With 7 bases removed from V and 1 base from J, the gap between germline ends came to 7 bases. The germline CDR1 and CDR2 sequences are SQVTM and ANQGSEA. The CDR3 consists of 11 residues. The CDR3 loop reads CSGVRNTEAFF. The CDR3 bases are TGCAGCGGTGTTAGGAACACTGAAGCTTTCTTT.

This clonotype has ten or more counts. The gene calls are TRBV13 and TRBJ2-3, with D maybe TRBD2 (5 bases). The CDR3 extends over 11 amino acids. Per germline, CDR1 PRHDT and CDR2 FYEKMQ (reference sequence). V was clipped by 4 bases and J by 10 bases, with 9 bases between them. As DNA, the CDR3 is TGTGCCAGCAGCTGGCTGGAGGCGCAGTATTTT. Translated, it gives CASSWLEAQYF. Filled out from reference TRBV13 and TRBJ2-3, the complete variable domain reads AAGVIQSPRHLIKEKRETATLKCYPIPRHDTVYWYQQGPGQDPQFLISFYEKMQSDKGSIPDRFSAQQFSDYHSELNMSSLELGDSALYFCASSWLEAQYFGPGTRLTVL.

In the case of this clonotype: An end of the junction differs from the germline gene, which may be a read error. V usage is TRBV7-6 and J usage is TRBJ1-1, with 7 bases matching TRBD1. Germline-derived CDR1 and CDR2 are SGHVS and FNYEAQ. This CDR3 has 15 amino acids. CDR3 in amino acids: CVSSLVTGKNTEAFF. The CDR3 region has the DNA TGTGTCAGCAGCTTAGTGACAGGGAAGAACACTGAAGCTTTCTTT. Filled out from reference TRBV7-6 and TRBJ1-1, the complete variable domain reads GAGVSQSPRYKVTKRGQDVALRCDPISGHVSLYWYRQALGQGPEFLTYFNYEAQQDKSGLPNDRFSAERPEGSISTLTIQRTEQRDSAMYRCVSSLVTGKNTEAFFGQGTRLTVV.

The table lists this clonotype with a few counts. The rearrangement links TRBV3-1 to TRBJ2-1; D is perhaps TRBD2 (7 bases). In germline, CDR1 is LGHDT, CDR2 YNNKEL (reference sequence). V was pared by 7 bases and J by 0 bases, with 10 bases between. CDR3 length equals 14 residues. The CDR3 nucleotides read TGTGCCAGCAAGGGGGGGAGCTCCTACAATGAGCAGTTCTTC. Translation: CASKGGSSYNEQFF.

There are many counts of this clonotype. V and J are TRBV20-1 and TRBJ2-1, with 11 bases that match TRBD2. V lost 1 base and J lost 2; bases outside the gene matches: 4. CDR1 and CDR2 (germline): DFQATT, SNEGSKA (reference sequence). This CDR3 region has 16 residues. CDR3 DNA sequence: TGCAGTGCTAGAGCCCTAGCGGGGGGCCCCTACAATGAGCAGTTCTTC. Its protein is CSARALAGGPYNEQFF.

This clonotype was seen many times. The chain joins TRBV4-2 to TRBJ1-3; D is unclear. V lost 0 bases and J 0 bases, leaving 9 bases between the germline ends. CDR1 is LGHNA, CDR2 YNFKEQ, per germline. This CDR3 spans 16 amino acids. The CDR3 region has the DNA TGTGCCAGCAGCCAAGAGAAGGGAGACTCTGGAAACACCATATATTTT. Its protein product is CASSQEKGDSGNTIYF.

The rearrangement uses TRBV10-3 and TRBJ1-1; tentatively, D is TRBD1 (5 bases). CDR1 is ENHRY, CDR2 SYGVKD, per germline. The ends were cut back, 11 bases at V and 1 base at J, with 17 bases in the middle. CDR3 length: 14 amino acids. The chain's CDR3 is CAAHNRFQNTEAFF. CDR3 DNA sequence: TGTGCCGCGCACAACAGGTTCCAGAACACTGAAGCTTTCTTT.

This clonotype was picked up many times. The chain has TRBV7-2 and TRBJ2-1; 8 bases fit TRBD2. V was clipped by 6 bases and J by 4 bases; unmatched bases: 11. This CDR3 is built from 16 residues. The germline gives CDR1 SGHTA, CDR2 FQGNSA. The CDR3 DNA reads TGTGCCAGCAGTTCTAGGATCACTAGCGGATACAATGAGCAGTTCTTC. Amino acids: CASSSRITSGYNEQFF.

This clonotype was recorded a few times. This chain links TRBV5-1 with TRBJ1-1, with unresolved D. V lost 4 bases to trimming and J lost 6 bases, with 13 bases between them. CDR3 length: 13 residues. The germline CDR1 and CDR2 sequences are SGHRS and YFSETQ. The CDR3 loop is CASSPGIEPEAFF. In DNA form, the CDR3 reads TGCGCCAGCAGCCCTGGAATCGAACCTGAAGCTTTCTTT.

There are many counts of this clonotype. The DNA for the CDR3 is TGTGCCAGCAGTGATATGGGCTCTGGAAACACCATATATTTT. Protein: CASSDMGSGNTIYF. The chain combines TRBV2 with TRBJ1-3, with D uncertain. Germline CDR1 reads SNHLY; CDR2 reads FYNNEI. This CDR3 is built from 14 residues. V lost 3 bases to trimming and J lost 0 bases, with 6 bases between them.